This T cell receptor beta chain was found in a study of CD8+CD57+ T cells in acquired aplastic anemia. TCR beta VDJ and CDR3 profiling used genomic DNA as template. TCRdb processed the reads anew with MiXCR; each CDR3 protein has one entry. The sample has roughly 260,000 distinct CDR3 sequences; more than 45% are singletons. Germline V gives CDR1 SGHTA, CDR2 FQGNSA. The V and J ends lost 4 bases and 2 bases, in that order; junction bases with no gene match: 5. This CDR3 region has 15 residues. Whoever was chosen for sequencing had shown CD8+CD57+ cell expansion by flow cytometry. The V and J genes are TRBV7-2 and TRBJ1-2; 9 bases line up with TRBD1. The clonotype comes from a human donor with aplastic anemia. The sequenced material came from sorted CD4+, CD8+, or CD8+CD57+ T cells (not recorded which) from PBMCs. The CDR3 DNA sequence: TGTGCCAGCAGCTGGGGACAGGGCTCAAACTATGGCTACACCTTC. Translation gives CASSWGQGSNYGYTF.